The rows below give T cell receptor beta chains drawn from one sample of a study of cytotoxic CD8 clonotypes in ibrutinib-treated CLL. Sequencing was performed with immunoSEQ multiplex PCR; in TCRdb, only in-frame clones are kept and a portion is missing. The data contain more than 110,000 clones, more than 70% of them seen just once; the ten biggest clones take up less than 8.5%. This specimen consisted of PBMCs, obtained after 36 months of ibrutinib treatment. These receptors originate from a human donor with chronic lymphocytic leukemia. Each CDR3 is given with its conserved first and last residue. Fields, in order: J gene, V gene, D gene, CDR3 length, CDR3 protein. The D gene is left open where the match is weak.

TRBJ2-2 | TRBV18 | TRBD1 | 15 | CASSPRTGAIGELFF
TRBJ2-3 | TRBV6-5 | TRBD1 | 14 | CASMRTGVTDTQYF
TRBJ1-4 | TRBV6-5 | TRBD1 | 15 | CASSYSQGSDEKLFF
TRBJ1-3 | TRBV6-1 | . | 13 | CASRGPSGNTIYF
TRBJ2-3 | TRBV19 | . | 17 | CASSIGTRASSTDTQYF
TRBJ2-5 | TRBV7-9 | . | 14 | CASSSRWYQETQYF
TRBJ2-5 | TRBV30 | . | 12 | CAWKIGGETQYF
TRBJ2-1 | TRBV19 | TRBD2 | 16 | CASRTSGAPNYNEQFF
TRBJ1-5 | TRBV6-5 | . | 15 | CASSYSAGKNQPQHF
TRBJ1-5 | TRBV7-9 | TRBD1 | 15 | CASSLGTGPNKPQHF
TRBJ1-4 | TRBV2 | . | 14 | CASSYQGFGEKLFF
TRBJ2-7 | TRBV7-9 | . | 14 | CASSLDILRGEQYF